Listed here are 31 T cell receptor beta chains from one sample, sequenced in a study of response to subunit inactivated influenza vaccine. Via MiXCR, TCRdb re-called the RT-PCR reads, giving one row per CDR3 protein. The data show hundreds of thousands of distinct CDR3 sequences, roughly 10% seen once. The specimen comprised PBMCs from blood, sampled on the day of vaccination. These receptors were collected from a man aged 50 or older who received an inactivated influenza vaccine.

This chain joins TRBV6-1 and TRBJ2-2; D is perhaps TRBD1 (6 bases). CDR3 length equals 15 residues. The V and J ends lost 7 bases and 8 bases respectively, with 20 bases between them. The V gene's germline CDR1 is MNHNS and CDR2 SASEGT. The CDR3 DNA is TGTGCCAGCATTCGAGGGGGACCCAGGGCGGGGGAGCTGTTTTTT. Residues: CASIRGGPRAGELFF.

This chain uses TRBV20-1 with TRBJ2-7, with D perhaps matching TRBD1 (6 bases). CDR1 and CDR2 (germline): DFQATT, SNEGSKA (reference sequence). The CDR3 loop spans 12 amino acids. V lost 6 bases to trimming and J lost 1 base, with 10 bases between them. The CDR3 DNA sequence: TGCAGTGCATGGACAGAGTCCTACGAGCAGTACTTC. This translates into CSAWTESYEQYF.

This clonotype was counted ten times or more. The V call is TRBV12-3 or TRBV12-4, the J call TRBJ2-7, with D perhaps matching TRBD1 (6 bases). The CDR3 totals 13 residues. The V end lost 5 bases, the J end lost 3 bases, and 11 bases lay between the germline ends. The CDR3 here is CASSRQAGYEQYF. The DNA of the CDR3 is TGTGCCAGCAGTAGACAGGCGGGCTACGAGCAGTACTTC.

This clonotype was detected ten times or more. V usage is TRBV11-1 and J usage is TRBJ2-1, with 11 bases fitting TRBD2. The CDR3 contains 19 residues. CDR1 and CDR2 (germline): SGHAT, FQDESV (reference sequence). Trimming at V came to 5 bases and at J to 4 bases, leaving 16 bases not matched to a gene. CDR3 amino acids: CASSPWVAGGQKEYNEQFF. CDR3 DNA: TGTGCCAGCAGCCCCTGGGTAGCGGGGGGGCAAAAGGAGTACAATGAGCAGTTCTTC. The full variable domain, with the rest looked up from reference TRBV11-1 and TRBJ2-1, is EAEVAQSPRYKITEKSQAVAFWCDPISGHATLYWYRQILGQGPELLVQFQDESVVDDSQLPKDRFSAERLKGVDSTLKIQPAELGDSAMYLCASSPWVAGGQKEYNEQFFGPGTRLTVL.

J is TRBJ2-3 and V is TRBV5-1; 10 bases are a match to TRBD2. CDR3 length: 16 amino acids. The germline V gene has CDR1 SGHRS and CDR2 YFSETQ. V gave up 0 bases and J gave up 4 bases; unmatched junction bases: 5. CDR3 in amino acids: CASSLGSGGFADTQYF. The DNA of the CDR3 is TGCGCCAGCAGCTTGGGTAGCGGGGGGTTCGCAGATACGCAGTATTTT.

This chain uses TRBV5-1 with TRBJ2-7; perhaps TRBD2 as D (6 bases). V gave up 4 bases and J gave up 2 bases, with 16 bases separating them. Germline lookup yields CDR1 SGHRS and CDR2 YFSETQ. The CDR3 loop spans 15 amino acids. CDR3 loop: CASSESGTLPYEQYF. The CDR3 DNA is TGCGCCAGCAGCGAATCCGGGACTTTACCCTACGAGCAGTACTTC.

This chain links TRBV5-1 with TRBJ1-1; the D gene is possibly TRBD1 (6 bases). Looked up from germline, CDR1 is SGHRS and CDR2 is YFSETQ. The CDR3 has 13 residues. V shed 4 bases and J shed 3 bases, with 10 bases lying between them. In DNA, the CDR3 is TGCGCCAGCAGCGCGCAGGGGTACACTGAAGCTTTCTTT. It encodes CASSAQGYTEAFF.

The rearrangement uses TRBV15 and TRBJ1-5, with D perhaps TRBD1 (5 bases). Trimming shortened V by 3 bases and J by 4 bases, and 16 bases separated the two germline ends. This CDR3 contains 16 residues. Germline values: CDR1 LNHNV, CDR2 YYDKDF (reference sequence). The CDR3 sequence: CATSSRFDSFNQPQHF. Here the CDR3 DNA reads TGTGCCACCAGCAGTAGATTTGACAGTTTTAATCAGCCCCAGCATTTT. The full variable domain, completed using reference TRBV15 and TRBJ1-5, is DAMVIQNPRYQVTQFGKPVTLSCSQTLNHNVMYWYQQKSSQAPKLLFHYYDKDFNNEADTPDNFQSRRPNTSFCFLDIRSPGLGDTAMYLCATSSRFDSFNQPQHFGDGTRLSIL.

This chain connects TRBV12-3 or TRBV12-4 to TRBJ2-1; 9 bases agree with TRBD2. The CDR3 consists of 15 residues. Trimming took 3 bases from V and 2 from J; bases not matched to a gene: 2. CDR3 loop: CASSFGGGAYNEQFF. The DNA for the CDR3 is TGTGCCAGCAGTTTTGGCGGGGGGGCCTACAATGAGCAGTTCTTC.

This clonotype was detected a few times. V is TRBV4-2 and J is TRBJ2-7; weak D call: TRBD2 (6 bases). The CDR3 is 14 amino acids. Trimming cost V 1 base and J 4 bases, with 11 bases left between them. CDR1 is LGHNA and CDR2 is YNFKEQ in the germline V gene. Here the CDR3 reads CASSQGLALYEQYF. CDR3 nucleotides: TGTGCCAGCAGCCAAGGTCTAGCGTTGTACGAGCAGTACTTC.

This clonotype was seen a few times. The chain combines TRBV4-1 with TRBJ2-7, with 7 positions matching TRBD1. CDR1 MGHRA and CDR2 YSYEKL come from the germline V gene. V shed 3 bases and J 2 bases; nucleotides not matched to a gene: 10. The CDR3 consists of 16 residues. Here the CDR3 DNA reads TGCGCCAGCAGCCAGCCCTTTGGGGACAGCACCTACGAGCAGTACTTC. This translates into CASSQPFGDSTYEQYF.

This clonotype occurred a few times. The chain uses TRBV24-1 and TRBJ2-3; D possibly corresponds to TRBD2 (5 bases). CDR3 length equals 12 residues. Germline V lookup: CDR1 KGHDR, CDR2 SFDVKD. Trimming removed 9 bases from V and 3 bases from J, with 9 bases in between. The DNA for the CDR3 is TGTGCCACCGACCCGGGGACAGATACGCAGTATTTT. This translates into CATDPGTDTQYF.

This clonotype appeared a few times. The gene calls are TRBV6-5 and TRBJ1-2, with unresolved D. The V and J ends lost 6 bases and 8 bases respectively, with 13 bases between them. Germline V CDR1 and CDR2: MNHEY, SVGAGI. CDR3 size: 12 residues. DNA of the CDR3: TGTGCCAGCAGGAAGGAGTCTATGGGCTACACCTTC. Its translation is CASRKESMGYTF.

Points on this clonotype: This sequence may be a read error, since a much larger clone differs from it by one base. V is TRBV5-1 and J is TRBJ2-3; TRBD1 might be the D (5 bases). V was cut by 2 bases and J by 4 bases, with 17 bases left in between. Per the germline V gene, CDR1 is SGHRS and CDR2 is YFSETQ. The CDR3 covers 16 residues. The CDR3 here is CASSFTESGAADTQYF. CDR3 coding DNA: TGCGCCAGCAGCTTCACAGAGAGTGGGGCCGCAGATACGCAGTATTTT. The entire variable domain, with the rest obtained from reference TRBV5-1 and TRBJ2-3, is as follows: KAGVTQTPRYLIKTRGQQVTLSCSPISGHRSVSWYQQTPGQGLQFLFEYFSETQRNKGNFPGRFSGRQFSNSRSEMNVSTLELGDSALYLCASSFTESGAADTQYFGPGTRLTVL.

The chain combines TRBV20-1 with TRBJ2-7; D not resolved. This CDR3 contains 13 residues. Between the trimmed V and J ends, which lost 0 bases and 3 bases, there was a span of 9 bases. Germline values: CDR1 DFQATT, CDR2 SNEGSKA (reference sequence). The CDR3 DNA reads as TGCAGTGCTAGAGATCGAAAAGTCTACGAGCAGTACTTC. Translation gives CSARDRKVYEQYF.

The chain employs TRBV24-1 and TRBJ2-3; possibly TRBD1 for D (6 bases). Germline CDR1 KGHDR, CDR2 SFDVKD. V dropped 5 bases and J dropped 3 bases, with 17 bases sitting between them. This CDR3 region has 16 residues. In DNA, the CDR3 is TGTGCCACCAGTGCCAGACAGGCCGAGGGAACAGATACGCAGTATTTT. Its protein product is CATSARQAEGTDTQYF.

This clonotype was counted at least ten times. The V call is TRBV3-1, the J call TRBJ1-6; D not resolved. The V end lost 0 bases, the J end lost 9 bases, and 6 bases lay between the germline ends. Germline assignment: CDR1 LGHDT and CDR2 YNNKEL (reference sequence). This CDR3 region has 13 residues. The CDR3 is CASSQDFGSPLHF. CDR3 DNA: TGTGCCAGCAGCCAAGATTTCGGTTCACCCCTCCACTTT.

The chain uses TRBV9 and TRBJ2-5; D is possibly TRBD2 (6 bases). The germline CDR1 and CDR2 sequences are SGDLS and YYNGEE. V was clipped by 3 bases and J by 4 bases, with 13 bases between them. This CDR3 contains 14 residues. CDR3 amino acids: CASSEGRGGETQYF. The CDR3 DNA is TGTGCCAGCAGCGAGGGGCGGGGAGGAGAGACCCAGTACTTC.

This clonotype turned up a few times. V and J are TRBV29-1 and TRBJ2-1; 11 positions match TRBD2. The CDR3 extends over 14 amino acids. The germline V gene encodes CDR1 SQVTM and CDR2 ANQGSEA. J lost 6 bases, V lost 4 bases, and 5 bases had no gene match. CDR3: CSVGGLAEFNEQFF. The CDR3 DNA follows: TGCAGCGTTGGGGGACTAGCGGAGTTCAATGAGCAGTTCTTC.

This clonotype was recorded many times. The gene calls are TRBV27 and TRBJ1-2; no clear D. In germline, CDR1 is MNHEY, CDR2 SMNVEV (reference sequence). With 3 bases removed from V and 4 bases from J, the gap between germline ends came to 9 bases. The CDR3 is 13 amino acids. The CDR3 reads CASSFRGGYGYTF. CDR3 DNA: TGTGCCAGCAGTTTCCGCGGAGGCTATGGCTACACCTTC.

The chain joins TRBV4-1 to TRBJ1-6; D is unclear. V gave up 1 base and J gave up 7 bases, with 11 bases separating them. The germline gives CDR1 MGHRA, CDR2 YSYEKL. The CDR3 is 15 amino acids. The CDR3 loop is CASSQGSVGNSPLHF. The CDR3 nucleotides read TGCGCCAGCAGCCAAGGTTCCGTCGGGAATTCACCCCTCCACTTT.

This clonotype was observed once. The chain has TRBV4-1 and TRBJ2-3; D perhaps matches TRBD2 (6 bases). The CDR3 is 17 amino acids. CDR1 is MGHRA and CDR2 is YSYEKL in the germline V gene. Trimming cost V 2 bases and J 2 bases, with 17 bases left between them. The CDR3 is CASSQTTGTYTTDTQYF. CDR3 nucleotides: TGCGCCAGCAGCCAAACCACCGGGACTTATACCACAGATACGCAGTATTTT.

V and J are TRBV20-1 and TRBJ2-1; 10 positions agree with TRBD2. In germline, CDR1 is DFQATT, CDR2 SNEGSKA (reference sequence). CDR3 length: 16 amino acids. Trimming took 3 bases from V and 12 from J; bases not matched to a gene: 17. DNA of the CDR3: TGCAGTGCTAGCGGATTCCGACTAGCGGGTGACGCCGGGCAGTTCTTC. This codes for CSASGFRLAGDAGQFF.

This clonotype has more than one count but fewer than ten. The chain combines TRBV7-9 with TRBJ2-7; 13 nucleotides line up with TRBD2. V shed 6 bases, J shed 0 bases, and the junction held 5 bases outside the gene matches. The V gene's germline CDR1 is SEHNR and CDR2 FQNEAQ (reference sequence). This CDR3 is built from 16 residues. CDR3 sequence reads: CASSPGTSGVSYEQYF. In DNA, the CDR3 is TGTGCCAGCAGTCCCGGGACTAGCGGGGTCTCCTACGAGCAGTACTTC.

This clonotype has just a few counts. The chain uses TRBV7-6 and TRBJ2-7; D possibly corresponds to TRBD2 (6 bases). V dropped 1 base and J dropped 4 bases, with 20 bases sitting between them. The CDR3 is 17 amino acids. CDR1 SGHVS and CDR2 FNYEAQ come from the germline V gene. CDR3: CASSLGTWGDQTYEQYF. DNA of the CDR3: TGTGCCAGCAGCTTAGGCACCTGGGGGGACCAAACATACGAGCAGTACTTC.

This rearrangement joins TRBV6-5 to TRBJ2-2; no firm D call. Trimming removed 0 bases at V and 6 bases at J, with 5 bases between. The CDR3 runs 13 residues. CDR1 is MNHEY and CDR2 is SVGAGI in the germline V gene. The DNA of the CDR3 is TGTGCCAGCAGTTACTCCCTCCCCGGGGAGCTGTTTTTT. Protein product: CASSYSLPGELFF.

CDR3 amino acids: CSASGETYGYTF. Here the CDR3 DNA reads TGCAGTGCTAGCGGCGAAACCTATGGCTACACCTTC. The chain uses TRBV20-1 and TRBJ1-2; D is undetermined. Germline V gene data show CDR1 as DFQATT and CDR2 as SNEGSKA (reference sequence). The CDR3 has 12 residues. V lost 3 bases to trimming and J lost 4 bases, with 9 bases between them.

In this sample, this clonotype turned up once. The chain has TRBV2 and TRBJ2-5; D possibly uses TRBD1 or TRBD2 (6 bases each). V was cut by 2 bases and J by 4 bases, with 11 bases left in between. The germline V gene encodes CDR1 SNHLY and CDR2 FYNNEI. The CDR3 runs to 14 residues. CDR3 loop: CASSERGPAETQYF. CDR3 nucleotides: TGTGCCAGCAGTGAACGGGGGCCGGCAGAGACCCAGTACTTC.

This clonotype was observed a few times. J is TRBJ2-7 and V is TRBV5-6; D call uncertain. The V gene's germline CDR1 is SGHDT and CDR2 YYEEEE. With 2 bases removed from V and 2 bases from J, the gap between germline ends came to 14 bases. The CDR3 spans 15 residues. The CDR3 is CASSFADHRTYEQYF. The CDR3 nucleotides read TGTGCCAGCAGCTTCGCAGACCATCGGACCTACGAGCAGTACTTC. Full variable domain (outside the CDR3, taken from reference TRBV5-6 and TRBJ2-7): DAGVTQSPTHLIKTRGQQVTLRCSPKSGHDTVSWYQQALGQGPQFIFQYYEEEERQRGNFPDRFSGHQFPNYSSELNVNALLLGDSALYLCASSFADHRTYEQYFGPGTRLTVT.

Only one count was recorded for this clonotype. The chain employs TRBV15 and TRBJ2-2, with TRBD1 as a possible D gene (5 bases). The V end lost 5 bases, the J end lost 2 bases, and 15 bases lay between the germline ends. The CDR3 has 16 residues. Germline loops: CDR1 LNHNV, CDR2 YYDKDF (reference sequence). The CDR3 loop is CATSRREWGNTGELFF. CDR3 nucleotides: TGTGCCACCAGCCGAAGGGAATGGGGCAACACCGGGGAGCTGTTTTTT.

V usage is TRBV6-5 and J usage is TRBJ1-1, with 7 bases matching TRBD1. Germline-derived CDR1 and CDR2 are MNHEY and SVGAGI. CDR3 size: 16 residues. After removal of 0 bases from V and 0 bases from J, the junction contained 4 bases not matched to a gene. CDR3 residues: CASSYSRQGLNTEAFF. CDR3 sequence (DNA): TGTGCCAGCAGTTACTCACGACAGGGTTTGAACACTGAAGCTTTCTTT.